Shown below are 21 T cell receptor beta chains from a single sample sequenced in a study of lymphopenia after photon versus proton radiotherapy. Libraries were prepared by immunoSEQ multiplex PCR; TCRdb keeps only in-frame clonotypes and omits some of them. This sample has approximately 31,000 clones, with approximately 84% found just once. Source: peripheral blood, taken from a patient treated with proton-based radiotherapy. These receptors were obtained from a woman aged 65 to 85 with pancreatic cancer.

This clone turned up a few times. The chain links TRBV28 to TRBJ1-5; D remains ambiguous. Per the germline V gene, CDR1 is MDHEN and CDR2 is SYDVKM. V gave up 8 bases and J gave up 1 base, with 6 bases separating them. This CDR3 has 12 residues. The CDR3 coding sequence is TGTGCCAGCGGGCCAAGCAATCAGCCCCAGCATTTT. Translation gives CASGPSNQPQHF.

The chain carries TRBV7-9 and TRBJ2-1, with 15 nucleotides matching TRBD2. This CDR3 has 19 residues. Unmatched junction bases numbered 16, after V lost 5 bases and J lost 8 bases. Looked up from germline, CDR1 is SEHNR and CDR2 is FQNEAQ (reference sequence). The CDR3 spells CASSPGLAGGPGPIDEQFF. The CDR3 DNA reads TGTGCCAGCAGCCCAGGACTAGCGGGAGGGCCAGGGCCCATCGATGAGCAGTTCTTC.

The CDR3 DNA reads TGTGCCAGCAGCTTGGAACCCATGGGACTAGCGGGGACAGGTGAGCAGTTCTTC. Protein: CASSLEPMGLAGTGEQFF. This chain connects TRBV7-8 to TRBJ2-1; 13 bases agree with TRBD2. The CDR3 spans 18 residues. The germline gives CDR1 SGHVS, CDR2 FQNEAQ. The trim removed 3 bases at V and 9 bases at J, leaving 14 bases unmatched.

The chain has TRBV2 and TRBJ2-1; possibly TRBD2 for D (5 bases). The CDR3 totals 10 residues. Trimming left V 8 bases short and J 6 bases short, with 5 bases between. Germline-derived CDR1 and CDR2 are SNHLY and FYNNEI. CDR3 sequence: CASGLNEQFF. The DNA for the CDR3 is TGTGCCAGCGGACTCAATGAGCAGTTCTTC.

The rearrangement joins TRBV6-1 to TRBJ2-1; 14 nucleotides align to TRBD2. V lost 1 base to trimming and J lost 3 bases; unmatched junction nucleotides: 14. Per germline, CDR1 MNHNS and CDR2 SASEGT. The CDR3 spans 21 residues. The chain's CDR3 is CASSEEGVGTSGSSRYNEQFF. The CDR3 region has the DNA TGTGCCAGCAGTGAAGAAGGTGTAGGGACTAGCGGGAGTAGCCGCTACAATGAGCAGTTCTTC.

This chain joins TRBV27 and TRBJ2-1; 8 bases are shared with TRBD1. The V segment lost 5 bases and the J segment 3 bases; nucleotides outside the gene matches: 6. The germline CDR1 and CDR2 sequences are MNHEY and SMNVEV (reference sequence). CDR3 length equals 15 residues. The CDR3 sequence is CASSARDRNYNEQFF. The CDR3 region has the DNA TGTGCCAGCAGTGCCCGGGACAGGAACTACAATGAGCAGTTCTTC.

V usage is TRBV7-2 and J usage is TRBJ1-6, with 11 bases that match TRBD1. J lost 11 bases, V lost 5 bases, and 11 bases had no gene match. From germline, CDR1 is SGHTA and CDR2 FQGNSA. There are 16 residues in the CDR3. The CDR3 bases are TGTGCCAGCAGCCCCGAGTCCGGGACAGGGGGTACACCCCTCCACTTT. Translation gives CASSPESGTGGTPLHF.

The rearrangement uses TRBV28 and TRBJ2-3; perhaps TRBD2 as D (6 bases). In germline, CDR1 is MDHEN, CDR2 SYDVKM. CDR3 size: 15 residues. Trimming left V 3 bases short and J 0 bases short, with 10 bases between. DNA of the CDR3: TGTGCCAGCAGTTTCGAAGGACTAAGCACAGATACGCAGTATTTT. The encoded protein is CASSFEGLSTDTQYF.

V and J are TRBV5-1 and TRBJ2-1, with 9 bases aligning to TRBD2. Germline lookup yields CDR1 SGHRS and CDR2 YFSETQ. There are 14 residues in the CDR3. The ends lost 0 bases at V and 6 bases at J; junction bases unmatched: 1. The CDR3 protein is CASSLVSGSNEQFF. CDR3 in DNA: TGCGCCAGCAGCTTGGTTAGCGGGAGCAATGAGCAGTTCTTC.

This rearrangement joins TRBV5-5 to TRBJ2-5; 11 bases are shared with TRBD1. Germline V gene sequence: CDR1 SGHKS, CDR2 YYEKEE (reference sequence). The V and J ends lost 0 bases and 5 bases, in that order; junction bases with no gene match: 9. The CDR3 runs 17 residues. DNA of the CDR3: TGTGCCAGCAGCTTGGTGGGGACAGGGGGGCTAGGCGAGACCCAGTACTTC. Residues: CASSLVGTGGLGETQYF.

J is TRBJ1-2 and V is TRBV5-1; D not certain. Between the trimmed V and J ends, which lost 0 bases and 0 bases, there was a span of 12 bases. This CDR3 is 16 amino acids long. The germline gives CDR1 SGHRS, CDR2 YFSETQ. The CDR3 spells CASSLGLDGANYGYTF. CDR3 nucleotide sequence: TGCGCCAGCAGCTTGGGTCTGGACGGAGCTAACTATGGCTACACCTTC. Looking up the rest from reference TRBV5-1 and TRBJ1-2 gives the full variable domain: KAGVTQTPRYLIKTRGQQVTLSCSPISGHRSVSWYQQTPGQGLQFLFEYFSETQRNKGNFPGRFSGRQFSNSRSEMNVSTLELGDSALYLCASSLGLDGANYGYTFGSGTRLTVV.

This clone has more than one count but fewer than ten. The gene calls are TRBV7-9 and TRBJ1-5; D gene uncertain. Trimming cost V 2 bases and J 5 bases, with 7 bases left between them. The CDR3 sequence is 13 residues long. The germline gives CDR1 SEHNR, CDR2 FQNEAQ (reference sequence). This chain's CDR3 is CASSLNGDQPQHF. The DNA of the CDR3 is TGTGCCAGCAGCTTAAACGGGGATCAGCCCCAGCATTTT.

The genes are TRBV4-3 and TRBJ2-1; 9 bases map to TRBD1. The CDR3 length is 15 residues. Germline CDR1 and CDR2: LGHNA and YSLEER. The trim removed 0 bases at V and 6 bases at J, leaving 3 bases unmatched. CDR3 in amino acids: CASSQEIQGANEQFF. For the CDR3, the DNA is TGCGCCAGCAGCCAAGAGATACAGGGGGCCAATGAGCAGTTCTTC.

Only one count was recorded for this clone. CDR3 protein: CASSYTGTGYEQYF. The CDR3 DNA reads TGTGCCAGCAGTTACACAGGGACAGGCTACGAGCAGTACTTC. The chain recombines TRBV6-5 with TRBJ2-7, with TRBD1 matching 8 bases. The V and J ends lost 2 bases and 3 bases, in that order; junction bases with no gene match: 3. This CDR3 spans 14 amino acids. The germline CDR1 and CDR2 sequences are MNHEY and SVGAGI.

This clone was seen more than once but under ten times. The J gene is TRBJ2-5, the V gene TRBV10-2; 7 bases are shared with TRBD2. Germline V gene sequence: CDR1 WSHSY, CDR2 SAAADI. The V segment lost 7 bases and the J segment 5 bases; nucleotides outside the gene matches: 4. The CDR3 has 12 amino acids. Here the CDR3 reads CASMGTTETQYF. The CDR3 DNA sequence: TGCGCCAGCATGGGGACTACGGAGACCCAGTACTTC.

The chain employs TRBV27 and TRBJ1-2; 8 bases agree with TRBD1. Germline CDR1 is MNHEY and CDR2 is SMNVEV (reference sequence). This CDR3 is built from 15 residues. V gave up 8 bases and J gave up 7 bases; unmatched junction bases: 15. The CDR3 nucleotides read TGTGCCAGCTCCCAGGGGGGACGGACAGGGCTTGGCTACACCTTC. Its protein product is CASSQGGRTGLGYTF.

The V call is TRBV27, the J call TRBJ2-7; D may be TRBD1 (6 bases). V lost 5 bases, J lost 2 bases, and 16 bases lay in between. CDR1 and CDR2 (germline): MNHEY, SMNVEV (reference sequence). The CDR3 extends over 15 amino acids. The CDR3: CASSPRTVRAYEQYF. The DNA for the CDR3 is TGTGCCAGCAGTCCCCGGACAGTGAGGGCCTACGAGCAGTACTTC.

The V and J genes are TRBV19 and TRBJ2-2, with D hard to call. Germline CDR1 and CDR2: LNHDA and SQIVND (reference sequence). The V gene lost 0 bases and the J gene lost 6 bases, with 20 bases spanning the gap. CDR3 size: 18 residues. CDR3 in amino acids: CASSIDFRSKEVAGELFF. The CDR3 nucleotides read TGTGCCAGTAGTATAGATTTCAGGAGTAAAGAGGTGGCCGGGGAGCTGTTTTTT.

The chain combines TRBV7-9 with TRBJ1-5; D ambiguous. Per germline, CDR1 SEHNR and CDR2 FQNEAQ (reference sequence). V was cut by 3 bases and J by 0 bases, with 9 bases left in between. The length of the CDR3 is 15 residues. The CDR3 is CASSLGWYSNQPQHF. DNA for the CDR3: TGTGCCAGCAGCTTGGGCTGGTATAGCAATCAGCCCCAGCATTTT.

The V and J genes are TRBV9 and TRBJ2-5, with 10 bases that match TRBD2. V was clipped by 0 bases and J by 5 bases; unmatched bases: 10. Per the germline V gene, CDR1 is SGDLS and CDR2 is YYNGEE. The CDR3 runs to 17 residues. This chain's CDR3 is CASSVDPSGSVRETQYF. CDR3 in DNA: TGTGCCAGCAGCGTAGATCCTAGCGGGAGTGTTAGGGAGACCCAGTACTTC.

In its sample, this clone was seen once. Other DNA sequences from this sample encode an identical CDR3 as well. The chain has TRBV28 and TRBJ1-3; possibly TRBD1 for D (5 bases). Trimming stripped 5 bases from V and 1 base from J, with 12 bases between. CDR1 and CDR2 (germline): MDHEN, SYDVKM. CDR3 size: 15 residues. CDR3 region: CASSPPGGSGNTIYF. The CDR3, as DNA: TGTGCCAGCAGTCCGCCGGGGGGATCTGGAAACACCATATATTTT.